Listed below are T cell receptor beta chains from one sample, sequenced in a study of identical twins' blood T cells. Each CDR3 protein gets one entry after TCRdb re-called the 5' RACE reads with MiXCR. The repertoire includes about 370,000 distinct CDR3 sequences, over 25% of them detected once, and 5.5% to 7% sits in the top ten. The specimen sequenced was PBMCs. These receptors originate from a woman aged 18 to 55 in good health. CDR3s leave out the opening cysteine and the closing phenylalanine or tryptophan.

TRBJ1-1 TRBV5-1 ASQRGNTEAF
TRBJ2-2 TRBV11-2 ASSLSGSIGGELF
TRBJ1-1 TRBV6-2/TRBV6-3 ASSYSQGTEAF
TRBJ2-1 TRBV20-1 SAKGPGEQF
TRBJ2-1 TRBV20-1 SAAGRYNEQF
TRBJ1-2 TRBV28 ASSSPGGRVYT
TRBJ2-7 TRBV5-1 ASSPELGDEQY
TRBJ1-1 TRBV29-1 SVSLGEDTEAF
TRBJ2-5 TRBV11-2 ASSLGFGQLRETQY
TRBJ2-1 TRBV29-1 SVQSSEADSYNEQF
TRBJ1-4 TRBV7-9 ASSPAVEKLF
TRBJ2-1 TRBV21-1 ASSQGEQF
TRBJ2-2 TRBV6-5 ASIASTNTGELF
TRBJ1-1 TRBV7-9 ASSPWDRGERTEAF
TRBJ1-5 TRBV27 SSSLSLSNQPQH
TRBJ1-5 TRBV28 ANQGGDQPQH
TRBJ1-2 TRBV20-1 SARALGDSPFYGYT
TRBJ1-1 TRBV7-9 ASSIQRNTEAF
TRBJ1-3 TRBV6-5 ASSTEGRRGNTIY
TRBJ2-3 TRBV5-1 ASSYRDPPQIDTQY
TRBJ1-2 TRBV15 ATSRDSYTGGYT
TRBJ1-1 TRBV20-1 SAPGTPGGEAF
TRBJ1-1 TRBV5-1 ASSVRDRVF
TRBJ1-1 TRBV18 ASSPSAGATEAF
TRBJ2-4 TRBV20-1 SAREGVKNIQY
TRBJ1-4 TRBV10-3 AISEKGVDEKPF
TRBJ1-1 TRBV5-1 ASSLEGNTEAF
TRBJ1-2 TRBV5-1 ASSVTTDYGYT
TRBJ1-1 TRBV7-9 ASSAPYTEAF
TRBJ2-1 TRBV6-5 ASGAPTRYNEQF
TRBJ1-1 TRBV18 ASSPFDRNTEAF